Reported below is one TCR beta chain. Antigen: not known. The source of the sample is a study of T cell responses to AZD1222 COVID-19 vaccine. The data were produced by immunoSEQ multiplex PCR, yet TCRdb's version contains in-frame clones alone and is incomplete. This sample has roughly 150,000 clones, with around 89% found just once. V was cut by 3 bases and J by 1 base, with 15 bases left in between. The CDR3 covers 16 residues. Per germline, CDR1 MNHNS and CDR2 SASEGT. General study results and limits: The study identified only a handful of AZD1222 recipients as seropositive at baseline. Two doses of AZD1222 preceded a rise in Spike-specific TCR breadth and depth.

V is TRBV6-1 and J is TRBJ1-2, with D unclear. The sequenced sample was peripheral blood, obtained on day 0 of MenACWY control vaccination. The sequence derives from an adult in good health. CDR3 sequence reads: CASSDLGRRGNYGYTF. The CDR3 coding sequence is TGTGCCAGCAGTGATCTTGGCAGACGGGGTAACTATGGCTACACCTTC.